A single sample gave rise to the 6 T cell receptor beta chains below, sequenced in a study of T cell repertoires in cytomegalovirus infection. MiXCR was run by TCRdb on the reads, yielding one entry per CDR3 protein. The table shows almost 550,000 distinct CDR3 sequences, with more than 15% occurring only once. What was sequenced was CD8+ T cells from PBMCs. Source of these receptors: a human donor in good health (CMV status not recorded). Some clones in this sample may be carry-over from other donors' samples.

The chain recombines TRBV27 with TRBJ2-3; tentatively, D is TRBD2 (6 bases). V was cut by 6 bases and J by 1 base, with 17 bases left in between. Germline values: CDR1 MNHEY, CDR2 SMNVEV (reference sequence). This CDR3 spans 16 amino acids. The CDR3 region is CASSPSEGVGTDTQYF. CDR3 nucleotides: TGTGCCAGCAGCCCCTCGGAGGGCGTTGGCACAGATACGCAGTATTTT.

Many counts were recorded for this clonotype. The rearrangement joins TRBV12-3 or TRBV12-4 to TRBJ2-1; D could derive from TRBD1 or TRBD2 (5 bases each). V lost 3 bases and J lost 5, with 14 bases in between. This CDR3 is built from 15 residues. The CDR3 nucleotides are TGTGCCAGCAGTTTGGGGCCCTCGCGGGACAATGAGCAGTTCTTC. Its protein is CASSLGPSRDNEQFF.

J is TRBJ2-7 and V is TRBV15; TRBD1 might be the D (5 bases). Per the germline V gene, CDR1 is LNHNV and CDR2 is YYDKDF (reference sequence). V was trimmed by 0 bases and J by 1 base, leaving 10 bases between them. The CDR3 sequence is 15 residues long. CDR3 sequence reads: CATSRDKTESYEQYF. DNA of the CDR3: TGTGCCACCAGCAGAGATAAGACAGAATCCTACGAGCAGTACTTC.

V is TRBV28 and J is TRBJ2-3, with 9 bases fitting TRBD2. The CDR3 is made up of 14 amino acids. The V and J ends lost 7 bases and 4 bases, in that order; junction bases with no gene match: 6. Germline V gives CDR1 MDHEN, CDR2 SYDVKM. Here the CDR3 DNA reads TGTGCCAGCAAGAATAGCGGGAGCTCAGATACGCAGTATTTT. This translates into CASKNSGSSDTQYF.

A few counts support this clonotype. The chain couples TRBV4-1 to TRBJ2-7; D is perhaps TRBD1 or TRBD2 (5 bases each). CDR1 MGHRA and CDR2 YSYEKL come from the germline V gene. This CDR3 contains 17 residues. Trimming stripped 1 base from V and 2 bases from J, with 18 bases between. The CDR3 sequence: CASSQGGTGTSTYEQYF. The CDR3 coding sequence is TGCGCCAGCAGCCAAGGGGGTACCGGGACGTCAACCTACGAGCAGTACTTC.

To note about this clonotype: One end of the junction does not line up with germline, which may come from a read error. The V call is TRBV23-1, the J call TRBJ2-1; D gene uncertain. TRBV23-1 is an ORF, and what it does is uncertain. This CDR3 comprises 12 residues. CDR3 DNA: TGCGCCAGCGTTAGCTCCTACAATAAGCAGTTCTTC. This gives the protein CASVSSYNKQFF.